The clone carrying this T cell receptor beta chain was seen a single time. Generated by immunoSEQ multiplex PCR, the TCRdb table keeps only in-frame clones and is missing some. The data contain around 72,000 clones, roughly 98% of them singletons. This entry comes from a study of technical replicates of blood from a handful of donors. Trimming pared 1 base from V and 5 bases from J, leaving 13 bases between. Germline V lookup: CDR1 SGHDT, CDR2 YYEEEE. CDR3 length: 14 amino acids. The specimen sequenced was T cells isolated from PBMCs. This chain links TRBV5-6 with TRBJ2-7; tentatively, D is TRBD2 (5 bases). The TCR sequence derives from a human donor in good health. In nucleotides, the CDR3 is TGTGCCAGCAGCTTGATGGGGAGCGGACACGAGCAGTACTTC. Translation gives CASSLMGSGHEQYF.